This TCR beta chain is drawn from a study of post-analysis software for immune sequencing data. Study-wide findings and caveats: Strong co-clustering by F measure linked samples that shared a preparation batch. TRBV5-6, TRBV5-1 and TRBV20-1 were among four to six TRBV segments more frequent in patients than controls. Among multiple sclerosis patients, normalized Chao1 diversity was significantly below that of controls.

V lost 2 bases, J lost 7 bases, and 15 bases lay in between. CDR3 length: 15 amino acids. Germline V gene data show CDR1 as SGHTA and CDR2 as FQGNSA. Tagging with unique molecular identifiers was a feature of the TCR beta cDNA libraries. cDNA molecules numbering roughly 0.5 million came from roughly 1 to 10 million T cells. One entry per CDR3 protein results from TCRdb running MiXCR on the PCR reads. The sample includes about 570,000 distinct CDR3 sequences, around 31% seen only once; the top ten take 4.5% to 7.5%. On this clonotype itself: Its antigen remains unidentified.

The clonotype comes from a girl aged 2 to 17 with multiple sclerosis. The sequencing input was blood. The rearrangement uses TRBV7-2 and TRBJ2-1; the D is unclear. The CDR3 loop reads CASSLQSLAGNEQFF. CDR3 nucleotide sequence: TGTGCCAGCAGCTTACAGTCTTTAGCTGGTAATGAGCAGTTCTTC.